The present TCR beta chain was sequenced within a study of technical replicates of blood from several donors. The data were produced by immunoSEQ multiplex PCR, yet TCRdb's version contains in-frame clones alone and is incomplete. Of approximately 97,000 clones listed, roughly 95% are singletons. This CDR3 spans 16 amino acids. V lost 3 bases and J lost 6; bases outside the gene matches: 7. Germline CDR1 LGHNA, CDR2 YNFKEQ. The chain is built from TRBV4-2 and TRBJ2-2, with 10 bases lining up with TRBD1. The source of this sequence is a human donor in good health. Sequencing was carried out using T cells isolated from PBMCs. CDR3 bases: TGTGCCAGCAGCCATCAGGACAGGGGGACGGCCGGGGAGCTGTTTTTT. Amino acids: CASSHQDRGTAGELFF.